Below are 21 T cell receptor beta chains sequenced from a single sample in a study of CD8 T cells in Susac syndrome. An input of roughly 0.5 to 1 ug of RNA was subjected to reverse transcription using random hexamers. MiXCR, run by TCRdb on the immunoSEQ multiplex PCR reads, gives a single entry per CDR3 protein. The top ten clones hold approximately 0.17% of a sample with roughly 150,000 distinct CDR3 sequences, about 95% of them seen once. Sequencing was carried out using CD8+ T cells from PBMCs. These receptors all come from a human donor with Susac syndrome.

This clonotype was seen once. Germline and junction disagree at one end, which may indicate a read error. This sequence joins TRBV11-2 and TRBJ2-1; TRBD2 agrees at 13 bases. CDR3 length: 14 residues. Germline CDR1 and CDR2: SGHAT and FQNNGV. The CDR3 sequence is CASSHTSGRAGVPF. The CDR3 DNA reads as TGTGCCAGCAGCCATACTAGCGGGAGGGCCGGTGTTCCCTTC. Full variable domain (outside the CDR3, taken from reference TRBV11-2 and TRBJ2-1): EAGVAQSPRYKIIEKRQSVAFWCNPISGHATLYWYQQILGQGPKLLIQFQNNGVVDDSQLPKDRFSAERLKGVDSTLKIQPAKLEDSAVYLCASSHTSGRAGVPFGPGTRLTVL.

V and J are TRBV28 and TRBJ2-6; D might be TRBD1 (6 bases). Trimming left V 4 bases short and J 5 bases short, with 9 bases between. Germline CDR1 MDHEN, CDR2 SYDVKM. The CDR3 has 14 residues. CDR3 amino acids: CASSSGVRANVLTF. In nucleotides, the CDR3 is TGTGCCAGCAGTTCAGGGGTCCGGGCCAACGTCCTGACTTTC.

This chain joins TRBV20-1 and TRBJ1-1; D not resolved. Germline CDR1 is DFQATT and CDR2 is SNEGSKA (reference sequence). The CDR3 contains 11 residues. The CDR3 protein is CSLTLNTEAFF. In DNA, the CDR3 is TGCAGCCTCACCTTGAACACTGAAGCTTTCTTT.

The J gene is TRBJ2-1, the V gene TRBV5-6, with 15 bases matching TRBD2. Trimming cost V 4 bases and J 9 bases; bases outside gene matches: 5. Germline assignment: CDR1 SGHDT and CDR2 YYEEEE. The CDR3 is 15 amino acids. The CDR3 sequence: CASSKGLAGGFEQFF. CDR3 nucleotide sequence: TGTGCCAGCAGCAAGGGACTAGCGGGAGGTTTTGAGCAGTTCTTC.

The chain joins TRBV20-1 to TRBJ1-1; 10 bases are a match to TRBD1. Germline CDR1 DFQATT, CDR2 SNEGSKA (reference sequence). Germline trimming cut 0 bases from V and 8 bases from J; bases unmatched to any gene: 6. This CDR3 contains 14 residues. This CDR3 reads CSARDSDRGGEAFF. The CDR3 region has the DNA TGCAGTGCTAGAGATTCGGACAGGGGGGGGGAAGCTTTCTTT.

The V gene is TRBV20-1, the J gene TRBJ1-2; 12 nucleotides line up with TRBD1. J gave up 8 bases and V 3 bases, and 10 bases lay outside the gene matches. CDR1 is DFQATT, CDR2 SNEGSKA, per germline (reference sequence). The CDR3 is made up of 15 amino acids. The CDR3 DNA is TGCAGTGCTAGGGAGACCCGGGACAGGGGGCCAGGCTACACCTTC. This sequence encodes CSARETRDRGPGYTF.

Written as DNA, the CDR3 is TGTGCCAGCAGCTTAGGGTTGGGCTACGAGCAGTACTTC. It yields the protein CASSLGLGYEQYF. The V and J genes are TRBV11-2 and TRBJ2-7; D call uncertain. The V gene's germline CDR1 is SGHAT and CDR2 FQNNGV. The CDR3 is 13 amino acids. V dropped 1 base and J dropped 3 bases, with 7 bases sitting between them. The whole variable domain, filled in from reference TRBV11-2 and TRBJ2-7, reads EAGVAQSPRYKIIEKRQSVAFWCNPISGHATLYWYQQILGQGPKLLIQFQNNGVVDDSQLPKDRFSAERLKGVDSTLKIQPAKLEDSAVYLCASSLGLGYEQYFGPGTRLTVT.

The chain uses TRBV5-1 and TRBJ2-7, with 7 bases aligning to TRBD2. The trim removed 1 base at V and 0 bases at J, leaving 7 bases unmatched. This CDR3 comprises 16 residues. CDR1 SGHRS and CDR2 YFSETQ come from the germline V gene. The chain's CDR3 is CASSLSAREGSYEQYF. The CDR3 nucleotides are TGCGCCAGCAGCTTGAGTGCCAGGGAGGGCTCCTACGAGCAGTACTTC.

The rearrangement uses TRBV27 and TRBJ2-5; D uncertain. The CDR3 consists of 13 residues. V was trimmed by 6 bases and J by 3 bases, leaving 11 bases between them. Germline V CDR1 and CDR2: MNHEY, SMNVEV (reference sequence). The CDR3 coding sequence is TGTGCCAGCAGCCCGAACTCGGAAGAGACCCAGTACTTC. It is translated as CASSPNSEETQYF.

The sample holds a few counts of this clonotype. CDR3 region: CASSFSGNTEAFF. The CDR3 nucleotides read TGTGCCAGCAGTTTTAGCGGGAACACTGAAGCTTTCTTT. The chain recombines TRBV27 with TRBJ1-1; D ambiguous. The CDR3 extends over 13 amino acids. Trimming left V 3 bases short and J 1 base short, with 6 bases between. Germline V gene lookup returns CDR1 MNHEY and CDR2 SMNVEV (reference sequence).

CDR3 amino acids: CASHRTPNPTGDEAFF. The CDR3 nucleotides read TGTGCCAGCCACCGTACCCCAAACCCTACAGGGGATGAAGCTTTCTTT. The chain employs TRBV9 and TRBJ1-1; TRBD1 matches at 7 bases. The CDR3 has 16 residues. The ends lost 7 bases at V and 7 bases at J; junction bases unmatched: 19. The germline CDR1 and CDR2 sequences are SGDLS and YYNGEE.

A few counts support this clonotype. This sequence joins TRBV2 and TRBJ2-2; weak D call: TRBD1 (5 bases). CDR1 and CDR2 (germline): SNHLY, FYNNEI. This CDR3 contains 13 residues. The CDR3 region is CARGRENTGELFF. DNA of the CDR3: TGTGCTCGTGGCAGGGAGAACACCGGGGAGCTGTTTTTT.

The rearrangement joins TRBV2 to TRBJ2-1, with D possibly called TRBD1 or TRBD2 (5 bases each). The CDR3 is 14 amino acids. Trimming stripped 6 bases from V and 7 bases from J, with 16 bases between. Germline V CDR1 and CDR2: SNHLY, FYNNEI. The DNA of the CDR3 is TGTGCCAGCAGACCTGATGAAGGGGAGAATGAGCAGTTCTTC. As protein: CASRPDEGENEQFF.

The chain is built from TRBV13 and TRBJ2-7; 8 positions match TRBD1. J gave up 2 bases and V 5 bases, and 8 bases lay outside the gene matches. Germline V gene sequence: CDR1 PRHDT, CDR2 FYEKMQ (reference sequence). The CDR3 is 15 amino acids. CDR3 sequence reads: CASSHQGAVTYEQYF. The CDR3, as DNA: TGTGCCAGCAGCCACCAGGGGGCTGTCACCTACGAGCAGTACTTC. Complete variable domain (other parts from reference TRBV13 and TRBJ2-7): AAGVIQSPRHLIKEKRETATLKCYPIPRHDTVYWYQQGPGQDPQFLISFYEKMQSDKGSIPDRFSAQQFSDYHSELNMSSLELGDSALYFCASSHQGAVTYEQYFGPGTRLTVT.

This rearrangement joins TRBV29-1 to TRBJ2-1; D not certain. The V gene lost 7 bases and the J gene lost 4 bases, with 8 bases spanning the gap. The CDR3 has 11 residues. Germline V gives CDR1 SQVTM, CDR2 ANQGSEA. Here the CDR3 reads CSGDQYNEQFF. The CDR3 coding sequence is TGCAGCGGGGATCAGTACAATGAGCAGTTCTTC.

This chain links TRBV9 with TRBJ1-1; D is uncertain. The V gene's germline CDR1 is SGDLS and CDR2 YYNGEE. The V and J ends lost 3 bases and 11 bases respectively, with 11 bases between them. The CDR3 runs 11 residues. CDR3 sequence reads: CASSAGKDAFF. The CDR3 bases are TGTGCCAGCAGCGCTGGGAAGGACGCTTTCTTT. Using reference TRBV9 and TRBJ1-1 for the parts outside the CDR3, the full variable domain is DSGVTQTPKHLITATGQRVTLRCSPRSGDLSVYWYQQSLDQGLQFLIQYYNGEERAKGNILERFSAQQFPDLHSELNLSSLELGDSALYFCASSAGKDAFFGQGTRLTVV.

This sequence joins TRBV9 and TRBJ1-5, with D possibly matching TRBD1 (6 bases). Per germline, CDR1 SGDLS and CDR2 YYNGEE. V was trimmed by 0 bases and J by 4 bases, leaving 8 bases between them. This CDR3 spans 14 amino acids. The CDR3 here is CASSVGDINQPQHF. The CDR3 DNA is TGTGCCAGCAGCGTAGGGGACATTAATCAGCCCCAGCATTTT.

This chain joins TRBV29-1 and TRBJ1-2; D is perhaps TRBD1 (5 bases). This CDR3 comprises 14 residues. V was clipped by 6 bases and J by 7 bases, with 21 bases between them. CDR1 and CDR2 from the germline V gene are SQVTM and ANQGSEA. The CDR3 region has the DNA TGCAGCGTCGAGGGGTTCGGGCTGGAGGGTGGCTACACCTTC. It yields the protein CSVEGFGLEGGYTF.

The chain joins TRBV12-3 or TRBV12-4 to TRBJ1-1; D uncertain. CDR3 length: 12 residues. Trimming removed 2 bases from V and 4 bases from J, with 5 bases in between. The CDR3 loop reads CASSLSVTEAFF. CDR3 nucleotides: TGTGCCAGCAGTTTAAGCGTCACTGAAGCTTTCTTT.

The V call is TRBV15, the J call TRBJ2-5; D call uncertain. Per the germline V gene, CDR1 is LNHNV and CDR2 is YYDKDF (reference sequence). The CDR3 is 13 amino acids. The V gene lost 4 bases and the J gene lost 5 bases, with 11 bases spanning the gap. This CDR3 is CATSIPPGETQYF. The DNA for the CDR3 is TGTGCCACCAGCATCCCCCCCGGGGAGACCCAGTACTTC.

The chain is built from TRBV20-1 and TRBJ1-2; D possibly corresponds to TRBD1 (5 bases). The CDR3 runs 13 residues. The germline CDR1 and CDR2 sequences are DFQATT and SNEGSKA (reference sequence). Trimming left V 1 base short and J 1 base short, with 7 bases between. In DNA, the CDR3 is TGCAGTGCTAGAGGGGGGAATAACTATGGCTACACCTTC. Encoded protein: CSARGGNNYGYTF.